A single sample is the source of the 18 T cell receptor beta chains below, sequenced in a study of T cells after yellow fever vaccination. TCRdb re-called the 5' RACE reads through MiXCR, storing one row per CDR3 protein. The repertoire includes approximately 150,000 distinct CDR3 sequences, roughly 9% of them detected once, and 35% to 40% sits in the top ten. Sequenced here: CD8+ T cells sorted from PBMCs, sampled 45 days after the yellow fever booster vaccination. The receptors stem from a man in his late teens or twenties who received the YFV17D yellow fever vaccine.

CDR3 sequence: CSARDRQAKGYGYTF. CDR3 nucleotide sequence: TGCAGTGCTAGAGATCGACAGGCAAAAGGGTATGGCTACACCTTC. This chain links TRBV20-1 with TRBJ1-2, with D maybe TRBD1 (6 bases). Trimming took 0 bases from V and 5 from J, leaving 16 bases between them. Germline-derived CDR1 and CDR2 are DFQATT and SNEGSKA (reference sequence). This CDR3 contains 15 residues.

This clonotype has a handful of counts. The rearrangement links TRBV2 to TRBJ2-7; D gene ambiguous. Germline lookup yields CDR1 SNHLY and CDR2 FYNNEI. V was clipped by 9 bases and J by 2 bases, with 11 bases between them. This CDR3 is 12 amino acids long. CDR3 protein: CASTLRAYEQYF. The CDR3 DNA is TGTGCCAGTACCTTAAGGGCCTACGAGCAGTACTTC.

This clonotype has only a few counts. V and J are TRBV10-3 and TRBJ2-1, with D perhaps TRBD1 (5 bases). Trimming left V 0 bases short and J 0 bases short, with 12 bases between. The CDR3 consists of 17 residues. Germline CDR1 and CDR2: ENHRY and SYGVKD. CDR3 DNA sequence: TGTGCCATCAGTGAGTCCCGGACACCGGTCTCCTACAATGAGCAGTTCTTC. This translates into CAISESRTPVSYNEQFF.

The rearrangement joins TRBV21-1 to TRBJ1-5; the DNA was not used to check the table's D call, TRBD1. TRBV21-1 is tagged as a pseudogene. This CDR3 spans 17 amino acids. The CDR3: CASTRKPGQGRQEPQHF. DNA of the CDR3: TGTGCCAGCACCAGAAAACCGGGACAGGGACGTCAAGAGCCCCAGCATTTT.

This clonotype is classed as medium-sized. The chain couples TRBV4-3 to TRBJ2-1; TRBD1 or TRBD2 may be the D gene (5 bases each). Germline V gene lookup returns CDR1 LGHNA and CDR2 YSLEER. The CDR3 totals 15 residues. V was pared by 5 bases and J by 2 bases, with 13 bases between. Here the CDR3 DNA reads TGCGCCAGCAGCGTCAGGGTGGGGGCCTACAATGAGCAGTTCTTC. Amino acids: CASSVRVGAYNEQFF.

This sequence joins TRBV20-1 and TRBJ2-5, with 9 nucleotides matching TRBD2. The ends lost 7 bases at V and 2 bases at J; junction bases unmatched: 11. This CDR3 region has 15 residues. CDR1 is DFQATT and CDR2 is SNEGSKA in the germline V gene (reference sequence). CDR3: CSDALAGSGQETQYF. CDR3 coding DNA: TGCAGTGATGCACTAGCGGGTTCAGGTCAAGAGACCCAGTACTTC.

The CDR3 DNA follows: TGCGCCAGGAGAGGGACAGGGGGCGCTTTCACTAATGAAAAACTGTTTTTT. Its protein is CARRGTGGAFTNEKLFF. The chain is built from TRBV23-1 and TRBJ1-4; the match to TRBD1 covers 12 bases. TRBV23-1 is annotated as an ORF whose role is uncertain. With V trimmed by 9 bases and J by 2 bases, 10 bases remained unmatched. This CDR3 is 17 amino acids long.

The CDR3 loop is CASSPRDRADQPQHF. The DNA for the CDR3 is TGCGCCAGCAGCCCCAGGGACAGGGCGGATCAGCCCCAGCATTTT. The rearrangement joins TRBV4-1 to TRBJ1-5; TRBD1 matches at 9 bases. V was pared by 4 bases and J by 5 bases, with 6 bases of the junction left unmatched. The CDR3 runs 15 residues. Per the germline V gene, CDR1 is MGHRA and CDR2 is YSYEKL.

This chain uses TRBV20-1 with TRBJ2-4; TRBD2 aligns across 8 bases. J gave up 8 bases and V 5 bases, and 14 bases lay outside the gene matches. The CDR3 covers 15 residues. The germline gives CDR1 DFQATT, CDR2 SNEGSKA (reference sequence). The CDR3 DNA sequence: TGCAGTGCTGACTCTAGTGGCGGGGGGCCTTACATTCAGTACTTC. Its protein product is CSADSSGGGPYIQYF.

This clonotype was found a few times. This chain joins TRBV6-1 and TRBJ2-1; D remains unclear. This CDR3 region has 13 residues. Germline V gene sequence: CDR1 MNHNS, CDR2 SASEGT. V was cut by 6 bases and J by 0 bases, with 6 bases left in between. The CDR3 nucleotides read TGTGCCAGCAGATCAACCTCCTACAATGAGCAGTTCTTC. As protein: CASRSTSYNEQFF.

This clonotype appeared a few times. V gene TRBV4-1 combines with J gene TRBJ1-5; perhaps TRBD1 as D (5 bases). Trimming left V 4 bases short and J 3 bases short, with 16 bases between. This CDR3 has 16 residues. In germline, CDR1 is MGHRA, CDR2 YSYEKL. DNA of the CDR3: TGCGCCAGCAGCCTTGCCCTGGGACGGATCAATCAGCCCCAGCATTTT. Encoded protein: CASSLALGRINQPQHF.

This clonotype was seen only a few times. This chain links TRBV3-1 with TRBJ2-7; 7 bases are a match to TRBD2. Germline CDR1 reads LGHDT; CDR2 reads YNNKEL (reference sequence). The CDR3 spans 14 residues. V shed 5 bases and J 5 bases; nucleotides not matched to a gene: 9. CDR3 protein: CASSLRGIGNEQYF. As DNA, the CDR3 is TGTGCCAGCAGCTTGCGGGGGATAGGGAACGAGCAGTACTTC.

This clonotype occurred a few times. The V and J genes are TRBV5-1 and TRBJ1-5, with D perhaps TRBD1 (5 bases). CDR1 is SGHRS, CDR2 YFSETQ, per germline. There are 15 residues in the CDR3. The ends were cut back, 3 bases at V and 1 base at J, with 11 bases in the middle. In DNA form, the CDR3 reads TGCGCCAGCAGCTGGGGTGGGGACAGCAATCAGCCCCAGCATTTT. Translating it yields CASSWGGDSNQPQHF.

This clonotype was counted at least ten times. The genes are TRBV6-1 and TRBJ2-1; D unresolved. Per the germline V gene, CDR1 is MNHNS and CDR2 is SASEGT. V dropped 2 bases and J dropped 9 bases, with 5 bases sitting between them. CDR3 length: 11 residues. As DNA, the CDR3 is TGTGCCAGCAGTGAAAAGTTTGAGCAGTTCTTC. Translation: CASSEKFEQFF.

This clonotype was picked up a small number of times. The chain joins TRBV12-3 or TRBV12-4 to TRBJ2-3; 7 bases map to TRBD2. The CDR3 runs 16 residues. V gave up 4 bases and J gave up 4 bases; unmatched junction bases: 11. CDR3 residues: CASSSGRGESSDTQYF. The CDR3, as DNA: TGTGCCAGCAGTTCCGGTCGGGGGGAAAGCTCAGATACGCAGTATTTT.

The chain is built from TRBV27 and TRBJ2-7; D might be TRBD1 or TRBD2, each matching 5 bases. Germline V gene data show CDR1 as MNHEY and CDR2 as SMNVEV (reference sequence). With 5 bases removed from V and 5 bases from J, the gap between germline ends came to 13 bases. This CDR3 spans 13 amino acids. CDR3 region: CASSLWGSHEQYF. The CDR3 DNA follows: TGTGCCAGCAGTCTCTGGGGGTCCCACGAGCAGTACTTC.

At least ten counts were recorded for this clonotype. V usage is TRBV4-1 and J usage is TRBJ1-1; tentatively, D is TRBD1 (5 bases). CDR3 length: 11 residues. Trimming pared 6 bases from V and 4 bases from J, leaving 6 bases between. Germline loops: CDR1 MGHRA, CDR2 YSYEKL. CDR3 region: CASRGPTEAFF. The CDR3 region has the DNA TGCGCCAGCAGGGGACCCACTGAAGCTTTCTTT.

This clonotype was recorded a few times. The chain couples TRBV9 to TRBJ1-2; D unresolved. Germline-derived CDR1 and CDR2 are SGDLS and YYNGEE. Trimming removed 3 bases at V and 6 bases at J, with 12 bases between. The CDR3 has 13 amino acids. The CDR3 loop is CASSDPLENGYTF. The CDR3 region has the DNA TGTGCCAGCAGCGATCCCTTGGAGAATGGCTACACCTTC.